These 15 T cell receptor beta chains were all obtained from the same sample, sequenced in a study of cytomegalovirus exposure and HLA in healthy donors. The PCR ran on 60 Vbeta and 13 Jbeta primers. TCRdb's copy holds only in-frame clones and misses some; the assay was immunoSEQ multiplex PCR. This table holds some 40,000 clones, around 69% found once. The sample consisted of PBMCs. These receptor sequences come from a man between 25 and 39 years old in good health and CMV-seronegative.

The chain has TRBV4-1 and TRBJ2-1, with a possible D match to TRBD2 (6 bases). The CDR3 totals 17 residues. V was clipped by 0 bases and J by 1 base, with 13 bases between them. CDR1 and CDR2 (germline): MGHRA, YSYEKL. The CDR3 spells CASSQEGRGGSYNEQFF. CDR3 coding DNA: TGCGCCAGCAGCCAAGAAGGGCGGGGTGGGTCCTACAATGAGCAGTTCTTC.

The CDR3 bases are TGTGCCAGCAGCTTGGTTTACGGGGGGCTCAATCAGCCCCAGCATTTT. Translated: CASSLVYGGLNQPQHF. The rearrangement links TRBV5-8 to TRBJ1-5; a possible D gene is TRBD1 (6 bases). Trimming took off 0 bases at V and 3 bases at J, with 13 bases between the two ends. Germline CDR1 SGHTS, CDR2 YDEGEE. This CDR3 comprises 16 residues.

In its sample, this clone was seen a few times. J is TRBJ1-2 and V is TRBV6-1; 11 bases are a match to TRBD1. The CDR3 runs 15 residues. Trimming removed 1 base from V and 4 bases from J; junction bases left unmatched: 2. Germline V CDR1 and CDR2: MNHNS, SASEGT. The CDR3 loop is CASSEGTGGFYGYTF. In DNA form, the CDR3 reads TGTGCCAGCAGTGAAGGGACAGGGGGCTTCTATGGCTACACCTTC.

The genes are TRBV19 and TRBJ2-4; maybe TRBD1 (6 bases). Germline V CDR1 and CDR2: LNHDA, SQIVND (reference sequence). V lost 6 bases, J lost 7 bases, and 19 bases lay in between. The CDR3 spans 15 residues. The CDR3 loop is CASRETGFRSNIQYF. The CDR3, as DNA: TGTGCCAGTAGGGAGACAGGCTTCAGGTCGAACATTCAGTACTTC. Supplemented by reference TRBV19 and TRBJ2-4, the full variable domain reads DGGITQSPKYLFRKEGQNVTLSCEQNLNHDAMYWYRQDPGQGLRLIYYSQIVNDFQKGDIAEGYSVSREKKESFPLTVTSAQKNPTAFYLCASRETGFRSNIQYFGAGTRLSVL.

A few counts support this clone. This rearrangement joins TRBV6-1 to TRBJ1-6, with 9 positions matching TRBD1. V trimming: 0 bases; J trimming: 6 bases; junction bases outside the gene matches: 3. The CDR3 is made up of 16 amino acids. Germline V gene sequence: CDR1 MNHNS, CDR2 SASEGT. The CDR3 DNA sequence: TGTGCCAGCAGTGAAGCGCAGGGACAGGGTAATTCACCCCTCCACTTT. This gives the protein CASSEAQGQGNSPLHF.

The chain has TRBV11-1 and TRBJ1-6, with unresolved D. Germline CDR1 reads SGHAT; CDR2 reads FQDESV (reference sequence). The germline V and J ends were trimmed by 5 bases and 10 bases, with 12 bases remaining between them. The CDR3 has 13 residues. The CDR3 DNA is TGTGCCAGCAGCCAAGAGGGAGGATCACCCCTCCACTTT. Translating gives CASSQEGGSPLHF.

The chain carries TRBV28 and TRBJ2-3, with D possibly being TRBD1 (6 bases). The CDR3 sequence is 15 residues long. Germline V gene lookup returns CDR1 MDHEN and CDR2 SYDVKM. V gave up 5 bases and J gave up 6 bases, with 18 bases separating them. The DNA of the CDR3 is TGTGCCAGCAGTCCCTTTGGGGGCTCGAGGGATACGCAGTATTTT. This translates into CASSPFGGSRDTQYF.

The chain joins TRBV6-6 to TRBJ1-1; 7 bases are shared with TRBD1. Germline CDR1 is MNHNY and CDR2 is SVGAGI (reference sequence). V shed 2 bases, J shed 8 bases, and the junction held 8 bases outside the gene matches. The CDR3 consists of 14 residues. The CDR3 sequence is CASSYEQGSAEAFF. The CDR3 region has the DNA TGTGCCAGCAGTTACGAACAGGGGTCGGCCGAAGCTTTCTTT.

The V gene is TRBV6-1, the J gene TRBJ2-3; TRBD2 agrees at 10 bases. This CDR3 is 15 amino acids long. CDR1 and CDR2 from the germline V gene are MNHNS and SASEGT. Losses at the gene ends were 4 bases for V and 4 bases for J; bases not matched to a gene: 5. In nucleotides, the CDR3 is TGTGCCAGCAGTGGCTTGCTAGCGGGGGCAGATACGCAGTATTTT. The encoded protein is CASSGLLAGADTQYF.

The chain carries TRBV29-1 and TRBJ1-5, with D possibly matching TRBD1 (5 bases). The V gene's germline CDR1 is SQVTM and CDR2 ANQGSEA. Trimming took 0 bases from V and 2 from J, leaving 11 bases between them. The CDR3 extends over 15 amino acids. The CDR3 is CSVEDERGGNQPQHF. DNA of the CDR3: TGCAGCGTTGAAGATGAGCGGGGGGGCAATCAGCCCCAGCATTTT.

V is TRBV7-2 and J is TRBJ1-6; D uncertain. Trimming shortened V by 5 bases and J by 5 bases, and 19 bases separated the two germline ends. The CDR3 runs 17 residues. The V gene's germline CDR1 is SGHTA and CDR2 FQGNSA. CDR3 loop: CASSPRDYLRDNSPLHF. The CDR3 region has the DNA TGTGCCAGCAGCCCTCGGGATTACTTAAGGGATAATTCACCCCTCCACTTT.

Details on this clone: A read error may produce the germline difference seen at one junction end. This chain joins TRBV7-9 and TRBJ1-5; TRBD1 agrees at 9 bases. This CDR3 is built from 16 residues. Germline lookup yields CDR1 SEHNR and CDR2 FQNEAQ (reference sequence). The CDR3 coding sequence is TGTTCCAGCAGCACGGGACAGGGAGCGAGCAATCAGCCCCAGCATTTT. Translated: CSSSTGQGASNQPQHF.

The CDR3 spells CASSRLGDEQFF. The CDR3 DNA is TGTGCCAGCAGCCGCCTAGGGGATGAGCAGTTCTTC. V usage is TRBV14 and J usage is TRBJ2-1, with D perhaps matching TRBD1 (5 bases). V was clipped by 4 bases and J by 8 bases, with 9 bases between them. The germline V gene has CDR1 SGHDN and CDR2 FVKESK. This CDR3 comprises 12 residues.

The CDR3 reads CASSLGDRRNTEAFF. The CDR3 region has the DNA TGTGCCAGCAGCTTGGGGGACAGGCGGAACACTGAAGCTTTCTTT. The chain recombines TRBV5-4 with TRBJ1-1; TRBD1 matches 8 bases. The CDR3 spans 15 residues. V lost 0 bases and J lost 1; bases outside the gene matches: 2. The V gene's germline CDR1 is SGHNT and CDR2 YYREEE (reference sequence).

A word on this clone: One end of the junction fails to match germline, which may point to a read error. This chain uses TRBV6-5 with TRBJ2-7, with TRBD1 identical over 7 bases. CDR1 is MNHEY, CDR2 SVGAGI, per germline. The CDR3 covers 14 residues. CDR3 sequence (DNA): TGTGCCAGCAGTGAGGGGACAGACTCCCACGAGCAGTACTTC. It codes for CASSEGTDSHEQYF.